A single sample is the source of the 21 T cell receptor beta chains below, sequenced in a study of neurological immune-mediated disorders. TCRdb reprocessed the 5' RACE reads with MiXCR, giving one entry per CDR3 protein. The table records 57,000 or so distinct CDR3 sequences, more than 9.5% of them present only once. Regarding time point: longitudinal time-point 2. The source material was PBMCs. These receptors originate from a man aged 25-45 years in good health.

This clonotype was seen many times. Here the CDR3 DNA reads TGCAGTGCTAGGCCGCTGGGGAGGGGGCTGAACGAGCAGTACTTC. Residues: CSARPLGRGLNEQYF. The chain uses TRBV20-1 and TRBJ2-7, with D possibly being TRBD1 or TRBD2 (7 bases each). Trimming took 3 bases from V and 5 from J, leaving 20 bases between them. This CDR3 spans 15 amino acids. Per the germline V gene, CDR1 is DFQATT and CDR2 is SNEGSKA (reference sequence).

This clonotype showed up many times. CDR3 amino acids: CAISAQDNAYEQYF. The CDR3 DNA follows: TGTGCCATCAGTGCGCAGGACAACGCCTACGAGCAGTACTTC. The rearrangement joins TRBV10-3 to TRBJ2-7; the D gene is possibly TRBD1 (5 bases). V dropped 4 bases and J dropped 2 bases, with 12 bases sitting between them. The CDR3 consists of 14 residues. Looked up from germline, CDR1 is ENHRY and CDR2 is SYGVKD.

This clonotype was picked up many times. The chain couples TRBV18 to TRBJ1-5; D gene ambiguous. This CDR3 has 14 amino acids. V lost 4 bases and J 1 base, leaving 8 bases between the germline ends. CDR1 and CDR2 (germline): KGHSH, LQKENI. The CDR3 loop is CASSLSDSNQPQHF. CDR3 nucleotides: TGTGCCAGCTCACTTTCGGACAGCAATCAGCCCCAGCATTTT.

This clonotype was found many times. The rearrangement joins TRBV2 to TRBJ2-5; unclear D gene. The CDR3 covers 14 residues. CDR1 and CDR2 (germline): SNHLY, FYNNEI. Trimming cost V 4 bases and J 5 bases, with 14 bases left between them. For the CDR3, the DNA is TGTGCCAGCAGTGCCTTGGGGTATGGGGAGACCCAGTACTTC. Residues: CASSALGYGETQYF.

This clonotype was counted at least ten times. The gene calls are TRBV7-2 and TRBJ2-7, with 8 bases matching TRBD1. Per germline, CDR1 SGHTA and CDR2 FQGNSA. The CDR3 loop spans 14 amino acids. J lost 6 bases, V lost 5 bases, and 9 bases had no gene match. The CDR3 DNA is TGTGCCAGCAGCACAGGGGACAGGCAGTCCGAGCAGTACTTC. Translation: CASSTGDRQSEQYF.

This clonotype was counted at least ten times. V gene TRBV7-3 combines with J gene TRBJ2-3; no firm D call. This CDR3 has 13 residues. The germline V gene encodes CDR1 SGHTA and CDR2 FQGTGA. V was trimmed by 3 bases and J by 3 bases, leaving 7 bases between them. CDR3 in amino acids: CASSFSGTDTQYF. CDR3 nucleotides: TGTGCCAGCAGCTTTTCGGGTACAGATACGCAGTATTTT.

This clonotype was recorded at least ten times. The chain couples TRBV3-1 to TRBJ2-2, with 8 bases aligning to TRBD2. V trimming: 2 bases; J trimming: 1 base; junction bases outside the gene matches: 6. The CDR3 is 17 amino acids. Per germline, CDR1 LGHDT and CDR2 YNNKEL (reference sequence). DNA of the CDR3: TGTGCCAGCAGCCAATTAGCGGGAAAGATGAACACCGGGGAGCTGTTTTTT. The encoded protein is CASSQLAGKMNTGELFF. Complete variable domain (other parts from reference TRBV3-1 and TRBJ2-2): DTAVSQTPKYLVTQMGNDKSIKCEQNLGHDTMYWYKQDSKKFLKIMFSYNNKELIINETVPNRFSPKSPDKAHLNLHINSLELGDSAVYFCASSQLAGKMNTGELFFGEGSRLTVL.

This clonotype was detected ten times or more. V gene TRBV11-1 combines with J gene TRBJ1-1, with D possibly TRBD1 on 6 matching bases. The CDR3 is 16 amino acids. V was trimmed by 5 bases and J by 1 base, leaving 17 bases between them. Germline V gives CDR1 SGHAT, CDR2 FQDESV (reference sequence). The CDR3 loop is CASSTRWGARNTEAFF. In nucleotides, the CDR3 is TGTGCCAGCAGCACCAGGTGGGGGGCTCGGAACACTGAAGCTTTCTTT.

In the case of this clonotype: A clone one base away is much larger, so this may be a read error. The chain employs TRBV7-2 and TRBJ2-3, with unresolved D. This CDR3 has 14 amino acids. From germline, CDR1 is SGHTA and CDR2 FQGNSA. The DNA for the CDR3 is TGTGCCAGCAGCTCGACGTATAGCAAAGATACGCAGTATTTT. As protein: CASSSTYSKDTQYF.

In its sample, this clonotype was seen a few times. A much larger clone is a single base away; this may be a read error. This chain uses TRBV20-1 with TRBJ2-7; TRBD2 is a possible D gene (7 bases). The length of the CDR3 is 15 residues. The germline gives CDR1 DFQATT, CDR2 SNEGSKA (reference sequence). V shed 5 bases and J shed 4 bases, with 21 bases lying between them. In nucleotides, the CDR3 is TGCAGTGCTCCCAGCGGGATAGGGGGTGTGTACGAGCAGTACTTC. Its protein product is CSAPSGIGGVYEQYF.

This clonotype was counted at least ten times. CDR3 loop: CASSHPQDTQYF. The CDR3 bases are TGTGCCAGCAGCCACCCTCAAGATACGCAGTATTTT. This chain connects TRBV3-1 to TRBJ2-3; D unresolved. The germline gives CDR1 LGHDT, CDR2 YNNKEL (reference sequence). The V and J ends lost 3 bases and 5 bases respectively, with 6 bases between them. This CDR3 contains 12 residues.

This clonotype was detected a few times. This rearrangement joins TRBV19 to TRBJ2-7, with D perhaps TRBD1 (5 bases). Trimming pared 5 bases from V and 4 bases from J, leaving 15 bases between. The CDR3 runs 14 residues. Germline V gene data show CDR1 as LNHDA and CDR2 as SQIVND (reference sequence). Here the CDR3 reads CASSSSQGNYEQYF. CDR3 DNA: TGTGCCAGTAGTTCCAGCCAGGGCAATTACGAGCAGTACTTC.

This clonotype showed up many times. This sequence joins TRBV7-9 and TRBJ2-7, with a possible D match to TRBD1 (5 bases). Germline loops: CDR1 SEHNR, CDR2 FQNEAQ (reference sequence). The CDR3 length is 15 residues. Trimming pared 1 base from V and 0 bases from J, leaving 10 bases between. The CDR3 here is CASSLGVGASYEQYF. Written as DNA, the CDR3 is TGTGCCAGCAGCTTAGGCGTAGGGGCCTCCTACGAGCAGTACTTC. The full variable domain, with the rest looked up from reference TRBV7-9 and TRBJ2-7, is DTGVSQNPRHKITKRGQNVTFRCDPISEHNRLYWYRQTLGQGPEFLTYFQNEAQLEKSRLLSDRFSAERPKGSFSTLEIQRTEQGDSAMYLCASSLGVGASYEQYFGPGTRLTVT.

This clonotype has a count of ten or more. The V call is TRBV18, the J call TRBJ2-1; the match to TRBD2 covers 7 bases. Looked up from germline, CDR1 is KGHSH and CDR2 is LQKENI. The CDR3 is 14 residues long. With V trimmed by 0 bases and J by 11 bases, 7 bases remained unmatched. The DNA for the CDR3 is TGTGCCAGCTCACCACCCGTGAAGCGGGATAAGCAGTTCTTC. It yields the protein CASSPPVKRDKQFF.

The CDR3 sequence: CVNSPEGNEQFF. As DNA, the CDR3 is TGCGTCAACAGCCCGGAAGGTAATGAGCAGTTCTTC. V is TRBV5-1 and J is TRBJ2-1; D is ambiguous. Germline CDR1 is SGHRS and CDR2 is YFSETQ. This CDR3 contains 12 residues.

In its sample, this clonotype was seen once. V and J are TRBV18 and TRBJ2-7; D tentatively fits TRBD1 or TRBD2 (5 bases each). Germline CDR1 is KGHSH and CDR2 is LQKENI. Between the trimmed V and J ends, which lost 3 bases and 3 bases, there was a span of 12 bases. This CDR3 has 14 amino acids. Here the CDR3 DNA reads TGTGCCAGCTCACCGTCCGGGGCCATCTACGAGCAGTACTTC. The encoded protein is CASSPSGAIYEQYF.

This clonotype appeared many times. This chain connects TRBV20-1 to TRBJ2-7; possible D gene TRBD1, 5 bases. V was trimmed by 3 bases and J by 0 bases, leaving 9 bases between them. The germline V gene encodes CDR1 DFQATT and CDR2 SNEGSKA (reference sequence). CDR3 length equals 13 residues. The CDR3, as DNA: TGCAGTGCTAGGGCAGGGCACTCCTACGAGCAGTACTTC. Translation gives CSARAGHSYEQYF.

This clonotype has at least ten counts. The genes are TRBV5-1 and TRBJ2-7, with a tentative D call TRBD2 (6 bases). CDR1 is SGHRS, CDR2 YFSETQ, per germline. Trimming pared 0 bases from V and 6 bases from J, leaving 7 bases between. The CDR3 runs 12 residues. DNA for the CDR3: TGCGCCAGCAGCTTGGAGCGGGCCGAGCAGTACTTC. Translated: CASSLERAEQYF.

This clonotype was observed many times. The chain combines TRBV28 with TRBJ2-7; D possibly corresponds to TRBD2 (5 bases). This CDR3 contains 13 residues. Trimming removed 2 bases from V and 5 bases from J, with 10 bases in between. Germline V gene data show CDR1 as MDHEN and CDR2 as SYDVKM. The CDR3 sequence is CASSLAADDEQYF. The DNA for the CDR3 is TGTGCCAGCAGTTTAGCAGCGGACGACGAGCAGTACTTC.

This clonotype has at least ten counts. The chain recombines TRBV5-1 with TRBJ2-1; D is unclear. Germline CDR1 is SGHRS and CDR2 is YFSETQ. The CDR3 loop spans 15 amino acids. Trimming shortened V by 0 bases and J by 6 bases, and 13 bases separated the two germline ends. CDR3 protein: CASSLEPGEANEQFF. DNA for the CDR3: TGCGCCAGCAGCTTGGAGCCAGGAGAGGCCAATGAGCAGTTCTTC.

This clonotype showed up many times. CDR3 residues: CASSPPDAYEQYF. CDR3 DNA: TGTGCCAGCAGTCCCCCGGACGCCTACGAGCAGTACTTC. The V and J genes are TRBV6-6 and TRBJ2-7, with no clear D. Per germline, CDR1 MNHNY and CDR2 SVGAGI (reference sequence). The CDR3 contains 13 residues. Trimming removed 5 bases at V and 2 bases at J, with 10 bases between.